Shown below are 2 T cell receptor beta chains from a single sample sequenced in a study of T-cell reconstitution after alpha-beta-depleted transplantation in children. TCRbeta library preparation incorporated unique molecular identifiers. Using its own MiXCR run on the PCR reads, TCRdb lists one record per CDR3 protein. The table lists 600,000 to 800,000 distinct CDR3 sequences, less than 15% of them singletons. Source: PBMCs, taken before TCRalphabeta/CD19-depleted stem cell transplant. All receptors come from a girl aged 2-10 years with congenital amegakaryocytic thrombocytopenia, due to receive a stem cell transplant.

This clonotype was found many times. The CDR3 DNA is TGTGCCACCAGTGATGCCGGGACAGGGGGCATACATACGCAGTATTTT. This sequence encodes CATSDAGTGGIHTQYF. The chain links TRBV24-1 to TRBJ2-3; TRBD1 matches 12 bases. The germline V gene encodes CDR1 KGHDR and CDR2 SFDVKD. After removal of 3 bases from V and 7 bases from J, the junction contained 7 bases not matched to a gene. The length of the CDR3 is 16 residues.

This clonotype showed up many times. The rearrangement joins TRBV10-2 to TRBJ2-4; TRBD2 matches at 13 bases. This CDR3 has 16 residues. CDR1 WSHSY and CDR2 SAAADI come from the germline V gene. The trim removed 2 bases at V and 12 bases at J, leaving 10 bases unmatched. DNA of the CDR3: TGCGCCAGCAGTGAGGCAACTAGCGGGAGGGTCGTATCTCAGTACTTC. This sequence encodes CASSEATSGRVVSQYF.